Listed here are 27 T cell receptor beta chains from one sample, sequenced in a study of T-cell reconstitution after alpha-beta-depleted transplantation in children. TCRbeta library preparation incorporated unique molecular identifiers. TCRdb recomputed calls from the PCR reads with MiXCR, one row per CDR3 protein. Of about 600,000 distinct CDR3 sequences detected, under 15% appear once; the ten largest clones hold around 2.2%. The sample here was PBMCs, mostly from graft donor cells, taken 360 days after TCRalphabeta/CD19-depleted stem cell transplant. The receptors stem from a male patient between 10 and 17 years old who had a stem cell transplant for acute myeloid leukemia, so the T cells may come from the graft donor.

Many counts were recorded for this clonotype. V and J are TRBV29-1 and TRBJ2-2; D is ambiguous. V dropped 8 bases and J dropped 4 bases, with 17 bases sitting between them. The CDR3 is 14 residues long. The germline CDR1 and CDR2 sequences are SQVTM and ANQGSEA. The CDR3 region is CSPDVRRRTGELFF. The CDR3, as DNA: TGCAGCCCTGACGTTCGCAGACGCACCGGGGAGCTGTTTTTT.

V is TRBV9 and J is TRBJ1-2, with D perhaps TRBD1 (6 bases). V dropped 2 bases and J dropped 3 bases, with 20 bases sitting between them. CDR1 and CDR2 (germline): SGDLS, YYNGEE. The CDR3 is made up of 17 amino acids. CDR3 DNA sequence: TGTGCCAGCAGCGTGTCAAGTGTCAGGGGTGTCGACTATGGCTACACCTTC. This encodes CASSVSSVRGVDYGYTF.

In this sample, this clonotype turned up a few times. CDR3 sequence reads: CSARLPGLAGADTQYF. Written as DNA, the CDR3 is TGCAGTGCTAGGTTACCGGGACTAGCGGGAGCAGATACGCAGTATTTT. The rearrangement uses TRBV20-1 and TRBJ2-3; 14 nucleotides match TRBD2. In germline, CDR1 is DFQATT, CDR2 SNEGSKA (reference sequence). V lost 3 bases and J lost 4; bases outside the gene matches: 6. The CDR3 covers 16 residues.

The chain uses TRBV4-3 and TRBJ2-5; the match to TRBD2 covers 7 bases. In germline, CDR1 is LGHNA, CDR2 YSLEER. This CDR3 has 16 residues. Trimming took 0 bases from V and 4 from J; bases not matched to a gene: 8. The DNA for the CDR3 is TGCGCCAGCAGCCAAGATTGGAGCGGGATGTCAGAGACCCAGTACTTC. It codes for CASSQDWSGMSETQYF.

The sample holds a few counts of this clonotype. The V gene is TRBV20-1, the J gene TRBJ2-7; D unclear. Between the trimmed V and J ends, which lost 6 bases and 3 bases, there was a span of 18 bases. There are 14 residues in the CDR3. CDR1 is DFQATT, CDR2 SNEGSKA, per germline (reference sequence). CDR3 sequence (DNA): TGCAGTGCAAACAGCCATATCCCTCTCTACGAGCAGTACTTC. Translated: CSANSHIPLYEQYF.

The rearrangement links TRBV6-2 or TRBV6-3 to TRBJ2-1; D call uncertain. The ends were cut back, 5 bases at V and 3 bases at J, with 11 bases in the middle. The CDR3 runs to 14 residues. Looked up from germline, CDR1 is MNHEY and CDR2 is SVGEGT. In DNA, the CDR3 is TGTGCCAGCAGTCCCCCGCCTCACTACAATGAGCAGTTCTTC. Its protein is CASSPPPHYNEQFF.

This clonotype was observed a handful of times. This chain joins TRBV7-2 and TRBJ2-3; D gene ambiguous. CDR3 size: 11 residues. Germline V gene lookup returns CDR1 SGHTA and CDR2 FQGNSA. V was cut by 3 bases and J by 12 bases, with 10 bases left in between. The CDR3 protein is CASSFSSAQYF. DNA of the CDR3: TGTGCCAGCAGCTTTAGCTCTGCCCAGTATTTT.

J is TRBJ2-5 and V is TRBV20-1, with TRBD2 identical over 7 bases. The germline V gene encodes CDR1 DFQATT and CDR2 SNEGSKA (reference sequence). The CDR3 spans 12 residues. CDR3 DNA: TGCAGGCGGGAGCTGTACCAAGAGACCCAGTACTTC. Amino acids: CRRELYQETQYF.

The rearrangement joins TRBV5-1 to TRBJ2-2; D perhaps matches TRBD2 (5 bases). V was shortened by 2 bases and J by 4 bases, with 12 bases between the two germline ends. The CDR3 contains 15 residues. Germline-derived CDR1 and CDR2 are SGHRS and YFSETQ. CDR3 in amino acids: CASSFREPFTGELFF. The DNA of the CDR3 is TGCGCCAGCAGCTTCCGGGAACCCTTCACCGGGGAGCTGTTTTTT. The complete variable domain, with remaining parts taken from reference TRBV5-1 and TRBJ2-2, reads KAGVTQTPRYLIKTRGQQVTLSCSPISGHRSVSWYQQTPGQGLQFLFEYFSETQRNKGNFPGRFSGRQFSNSRSEMNVSTLELGDSALYLCASSFREPFTGELFFGEGSRLTVL.

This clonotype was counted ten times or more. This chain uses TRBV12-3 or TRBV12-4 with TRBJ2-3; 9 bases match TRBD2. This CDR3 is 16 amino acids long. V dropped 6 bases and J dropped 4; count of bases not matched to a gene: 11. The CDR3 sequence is CASSPLLAGSPDTQYF. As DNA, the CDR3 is TGTGCCAGCAGCCCTTTGCTAGCGGGAAGCCCAGATACGCAGTATTTT.

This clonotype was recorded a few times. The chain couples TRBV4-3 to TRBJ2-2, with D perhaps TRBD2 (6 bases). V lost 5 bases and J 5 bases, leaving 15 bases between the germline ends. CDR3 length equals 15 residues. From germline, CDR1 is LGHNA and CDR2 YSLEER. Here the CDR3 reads CASSGWRDSTGELFF. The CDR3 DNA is TGCGCCAGCAGCGGCTGGCGGGACTCAACCGGGGAGCTGTTTTTT.

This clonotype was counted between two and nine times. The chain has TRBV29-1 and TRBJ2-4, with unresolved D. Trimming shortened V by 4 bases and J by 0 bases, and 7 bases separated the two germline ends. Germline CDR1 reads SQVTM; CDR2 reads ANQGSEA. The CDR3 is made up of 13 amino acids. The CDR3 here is CSVGVKAKNIQYF. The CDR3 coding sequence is TGCAGCGTTGGCGTGAAAGCCAAAAACATTCAGTACTTC.

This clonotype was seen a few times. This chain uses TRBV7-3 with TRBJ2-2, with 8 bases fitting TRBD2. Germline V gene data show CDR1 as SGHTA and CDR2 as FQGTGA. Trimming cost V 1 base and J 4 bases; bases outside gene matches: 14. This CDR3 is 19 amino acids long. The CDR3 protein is CASSLKTPAGASSTGELFF. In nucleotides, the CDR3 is TGTGCCAGCAGCTTAAAAACCCCAGCGGGGGCCTCGAGCACCGGGGAGCTGTTTTTT.

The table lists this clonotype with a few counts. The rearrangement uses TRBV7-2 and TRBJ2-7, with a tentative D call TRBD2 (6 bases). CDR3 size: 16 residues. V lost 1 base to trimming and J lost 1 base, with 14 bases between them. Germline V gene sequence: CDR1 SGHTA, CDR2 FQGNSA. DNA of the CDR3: TGTGCCAGCAGCTTAGTGGGGACTCTGCTATCCTACGAGCAGTACTTC. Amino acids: CASSLVGTLLSYEQYF.

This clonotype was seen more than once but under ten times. The CDR3 sequence is CASSLEYRAYEQYF. DNA for the CDR3: TGTGCCAGCAGCTTGGAGTACAGGGCCTACGAGCAGTACTTC. The chain combines TRBV7-2 with TRBJ2-7, with TRBD1 as a possible D gene (6 bases). The germline V and J ends were trimmed by 3 bases and 2 bases, with 11 bases remaining between them. CDR1 and CDR2 (germline): SGHTA, FQGNSA. The CDR3 runs 14 residues.

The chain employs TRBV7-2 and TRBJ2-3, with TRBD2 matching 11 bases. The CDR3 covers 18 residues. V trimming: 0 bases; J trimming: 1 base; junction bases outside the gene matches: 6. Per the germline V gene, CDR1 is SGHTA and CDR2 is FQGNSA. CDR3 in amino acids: CASSLARGTSGGTDTQYF. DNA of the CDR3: TGTGCCAGCAGCTTAGCGAGGGGGACTAGCGGCGGCACAGATACGCAGTATTTT. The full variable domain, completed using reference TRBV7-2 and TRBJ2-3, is GAGVSQSPSNKVTEKGKDVELRCDPISGHTALYWYRQSLGQGLEFLIYFQGNSAPDKSGLPSDRFSAERTGGSVSTLTIQRTQQEDSAVYLCASSLARGTSGGTDTQYFGPGTRLTVL.

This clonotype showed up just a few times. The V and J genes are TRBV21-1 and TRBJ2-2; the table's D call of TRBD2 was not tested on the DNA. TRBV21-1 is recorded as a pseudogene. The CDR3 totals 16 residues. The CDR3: CASSRGEGSNTGELFF. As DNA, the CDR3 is TGTGCCAGCAGCAGAGGGGAGGGGTCGAACACCGGGGAGCTGTTTTTT.

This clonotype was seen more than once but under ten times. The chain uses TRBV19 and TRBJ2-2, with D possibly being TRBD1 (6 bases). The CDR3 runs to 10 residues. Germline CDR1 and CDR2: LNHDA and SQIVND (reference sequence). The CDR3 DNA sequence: TGTGACAGGGCGGCCGGGGAGCTGTTTTTT. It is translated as CDRAAGELFF.

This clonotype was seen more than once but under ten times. In nucleotides, the CDR3 is TGTGCCAGCAGTTCCCCGAAATACACAGATACGCAGTATTTT. It translates to CASSSPKYTDTQYF. The chain joins TRBV6-5 to TRBJ2-3; D is unresolved. V was cut by 4 bases and J by 2 bases, with 10 bases left in between. Germline values: CDR1 MNHEY, CDR2 SVGAGI. The CDR3 is 14 amino acids.

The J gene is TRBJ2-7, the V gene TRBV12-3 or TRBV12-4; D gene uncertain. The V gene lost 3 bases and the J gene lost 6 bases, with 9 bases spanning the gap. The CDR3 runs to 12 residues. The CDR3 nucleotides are TGTGCCAGCAGTTTTTTCGGTAGCGAGCAGTACTTC. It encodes CASSFFGSEQYF.

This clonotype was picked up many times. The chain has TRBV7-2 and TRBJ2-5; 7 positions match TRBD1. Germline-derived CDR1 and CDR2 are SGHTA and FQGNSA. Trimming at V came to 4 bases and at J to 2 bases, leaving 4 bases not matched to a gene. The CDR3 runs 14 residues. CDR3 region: CASSSGQIQETQYF. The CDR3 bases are TGTGCCAGCAGCTCGGGACAGATACAAGAGACCCAGTACTTC.

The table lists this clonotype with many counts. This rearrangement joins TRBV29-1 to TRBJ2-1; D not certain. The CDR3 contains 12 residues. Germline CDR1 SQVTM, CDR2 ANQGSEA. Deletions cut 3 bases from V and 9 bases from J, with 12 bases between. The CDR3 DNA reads TGCAGCGTTGAGAACAGCTCTGGTGAGCAGTTCTTC. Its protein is CSVENSSGEQFF.

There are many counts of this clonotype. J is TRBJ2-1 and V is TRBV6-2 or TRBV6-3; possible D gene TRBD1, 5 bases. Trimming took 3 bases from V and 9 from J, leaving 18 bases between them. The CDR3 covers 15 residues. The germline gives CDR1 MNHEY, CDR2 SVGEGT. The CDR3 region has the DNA TGTGCCAGCAGTTATACCTATACAGGACGAGGTGAGCAGTTCTTC. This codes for CASSYTYTGRGEQFF.

CDR3 DNA sequence: TGTGCCAGCAGTTTAGACCGGTGGGTTCATTCACCCCTCCACTTT. Its protein is CASSLDRWVHSPLHF. This chain uses TRBV28 with TRBJ1-6; D not resolved. Looked up from germline, CDR1 is MDHEN and CDR2 is SYDVKM. V was shortened by 2 bases and J by 8 bases, with 13 bases between the two germline ends. The CDR3 has 15 residues.

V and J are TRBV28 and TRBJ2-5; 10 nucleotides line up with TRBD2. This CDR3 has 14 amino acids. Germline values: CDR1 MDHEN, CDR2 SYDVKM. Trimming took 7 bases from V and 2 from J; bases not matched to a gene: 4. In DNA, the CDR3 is TGTGCCAGCACCTTACTAGCGGGGCAAGAGACCCAGTACTTC. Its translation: CASTLLAGQETQYF.

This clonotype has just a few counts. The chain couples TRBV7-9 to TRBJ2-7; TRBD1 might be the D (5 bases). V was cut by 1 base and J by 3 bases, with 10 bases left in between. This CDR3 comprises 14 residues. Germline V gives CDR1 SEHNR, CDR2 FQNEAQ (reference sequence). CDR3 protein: CASSLEGRGYEQYF. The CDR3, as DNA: TGTGCCAGCAGCTTAGAGGGTAGGGGCTACGAGCAGTACTTC. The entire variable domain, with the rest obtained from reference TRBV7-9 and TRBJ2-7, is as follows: DTGVSQNPRHKITKRGQNVTFRCDPISEHNRLYWYRQTLGQGPEFLTYFQNEAQLEKSRLLSDRFSAERPKGSFSTLEIQRTEQGDSAMYLCASSLEGRGYEQYFGPGTRLTVT.

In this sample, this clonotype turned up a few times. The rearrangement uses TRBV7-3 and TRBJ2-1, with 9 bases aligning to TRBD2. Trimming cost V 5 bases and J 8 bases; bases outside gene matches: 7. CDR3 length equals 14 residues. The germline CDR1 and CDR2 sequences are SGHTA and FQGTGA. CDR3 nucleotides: TGTGCCAGCAGCCCCCGAGCGGGAGGTGATGAGCAGTTCTTC. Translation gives CASSPRAGGDEQFF.